Described below is a single T cell receptor beta chain sequence and its context. The data were taken from a study of OX40 agonist ivuxolimab in advanced cancers. Study overall: Anti-PD-1, anti-PD-L1 or anti-CTLA-4 therapy given earlier was allowed, and 40% had some. Three dose-escalation patients had partial responses: one with hepatocellular carcinoma and two with cutaneous melanoma.

This table comes from immunoSEQ multiplex PCR, and its TCRdb copy is limited to in-frame clones, with some not included. Of about 30,000 clones in the sample, approximately 84% are singletons; the top ten hold 22%. People who had autoimmune disease history or systemic immunosuppression were excluded. Peripheral blood came from all dose cohorts at three timepoints. This receptor was taken from an adult with an advanced solid tumor such as melanoma, head and neck, liver or kidney cancer. Specimen: CD4+ or CD8+ T cells sorted from blood, collected in a trial of the OX40 agonist ivuxolimab.

The CDR3 DNA is TGTGCCAGCAGCGTTACCGGGACAGGATTCTCTGGGGCCAACGTCCTGACTTTC. This sequence encodes CASSVTGTGFSGANVLTF. This rearrangement joins TRBV7-9 to TRBJ2-6, with 8 positions matching TRBD1. The CDR3 has 18 amino acids. The germline V gene encodes CDR1 SEHNR and CDR2 FQNEAQ (reference sequence). Losses at the gene ends were 5 bases for V and 0 bases for J; bases not matched to a gene: 9. The entire variable domain, with the rest obtained from reference TRBV7-9 and TRBJ2-6, is as follows: DTGVSQNPRHKITKRGQNVTFRCDPISEHNRLYWYRQTLGQGPEFLTYFQNEAQLEKSRLLSDRFSAERPKGSFSTLEIQRTEQGDSAMYLCASSVTGTGFSGANVLTFGAGSRLTVL.